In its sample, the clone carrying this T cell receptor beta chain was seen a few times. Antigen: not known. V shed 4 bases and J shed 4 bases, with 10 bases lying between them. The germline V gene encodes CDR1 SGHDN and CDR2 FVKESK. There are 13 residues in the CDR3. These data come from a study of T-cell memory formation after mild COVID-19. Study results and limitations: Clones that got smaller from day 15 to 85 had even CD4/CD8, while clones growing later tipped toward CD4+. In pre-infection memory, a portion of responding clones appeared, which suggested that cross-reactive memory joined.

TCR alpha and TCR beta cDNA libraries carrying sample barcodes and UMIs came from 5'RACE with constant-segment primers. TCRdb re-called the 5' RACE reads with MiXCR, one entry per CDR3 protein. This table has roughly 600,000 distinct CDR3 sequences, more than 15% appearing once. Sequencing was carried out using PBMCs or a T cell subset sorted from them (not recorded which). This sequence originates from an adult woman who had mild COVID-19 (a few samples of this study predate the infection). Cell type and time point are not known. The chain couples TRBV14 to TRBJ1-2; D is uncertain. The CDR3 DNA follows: TGTGCCAGCAGCCCTGGGCCAAGCTATGGCTACACCTTC. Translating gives CASSPGPSYGYTF.